A single sample is the source of the 17 T cell receptor beta chains below, sequenced in a study of blood T cell repertoires in COVID-19 (dated by TCRdb to 2018 to 2020). To prepare the library, the immunoSEQ multiplex PCR assay was applied. TCRdb re-hosts the immuneACCESS table, in-frame sequences only. Its copies lack some clones; in the studies checked, an unresolved V gene accounts for under half of them, and the cause for the rest is not known. Across this sample there are some 220,000 clones, with about nine tenths seen only once. The ten largest clones add up to over 3% of the sample. The sequenced sample consisted of PBMCs or T cells enriched from blood (not recorded which). These TCRs come from a woman aged 40 to 49 with acute COVID-19.

The rearrangement links TRBV12-5 to TRBJ1-6; maybe TRBD1 (5 bases). This CDR3 spans 16 amino acids. The germline gives CDR1 LGHNT, CDR2 FRNRAP. Trimming took 6 bases from V and 9 from J, leaving 21 bases between them. The CDR3 region is CASGKTIRDLGSPLHF. The CDR3 DNA reads TGTGCTAGTGGCAAGACGATTCGGGACTTGGGTTCACCCCTCCACTTT.

V gene TRBV5-5 combines with J gene TRBJ1-1, with 8 nucleotides matching TRBD1. Germline V gene lookup returns CDR1 SGHKS and CDR2 YYEKEE (reference sequence). Germline trimming cut 1 base from V and 5 bases from J; bases unmatched to any gene: 10. The CDR3 sequence is 16 residues long. CDR3 in amino acids: CASSLRGLRQGTEAFF. The CDR3 DNA reads as TGTGCCAGCAGCTTGCGAGGTCTAAGACAGGGGACTGAAGCTTTCTTT.

This clone came up a few times. V gene TRBV5-1 combines with J gene TRBJ2-7; 10 nucleotides agree with TRBD1. With V trimmed by 4 bases and J by 5 bases, 9 bases remained unmatched. Germline CDR1 and CDR2: SGHRS and YFSETQ. The CDR3 is made up of 15 amino acids. The CDR3, as DNA: TGCGCCAGCAGCCACCGGGACAGGGGTGCGGACGAGCAGTACTTC. Its translation: CASSHRDRGADEQYF.

V gene TRBV7-9 combines with J gene TRBJ1-6; weak D call: TRBD1 (5 bases). The CDR3 is 15 residues long. The V gene's germline CDR1 is SEHNR and CDR2 FQNEAQ (reference sequence). V was cut by 6 bases and J by 7 bases, with 16 bases left in between. The CDR3 loop is CASRQRRGNNSPLHF. CDR3 nucleotides: TGTGCCAGCAGGCAACGACGGGGGAACAATTCACCCCTCCACTTT.

The chain uses TRBV14 and TRBJ1-1, with TRBD1 matching over 11 bases. The CDR3 spans 14 residues. The V segment lost 4 bases and the J segment 5 bases; nucleotides outside the gene matches: 3. The germline CDR1 and CDR2 sequences are SGHDN and FVKESK. CDR3 loop: CASSRTGGITEAFF. CDR3 nucleotides: TGTGCCAGCAGCCGGACAGGGGGCATTACTGAAGCTTTCTTT.

The chain joins TRBV2 to TRBJ1-6; no reliable D call. This CDR3 has 17 residues. V lost 3 bases and J lost 0, with 12 bases in between. From germline, CDR1 is SNHLY and CDR2 FYNNEI. The CDR3 loop is CASSDGQASSYNSPLHF. CDR3 in DNA: TGTGCCAGCAGTGATGGCCAGGCGAGCTCCTATAATTCACCCCTCCACTTT.

This clone was recorded at least ten times. The V gene is TRBV5-5, the J gene TRBJ1-4; TRBD1 might be the D (6 bases). Trimming shortened V by 1 base and J by 5 bases, and 9 bases separated the two germline ends. Germline CDR1 reads SGHKS; CDR2 reads YYEKEE (reference sequence). This CDR3 spans 14 amino acids. The DNA for the CDR3 is TGTGCCAGCAGCTTGTACAGGGAGAATGAAAAACTGTTTTTT. The encoded protein is CASSLYRENEKLFF.

With regard to this clone: Germline and junction disagree at one end, which may indicate a read error. The V gene is TRBV5-4, the J gene TRBJ2-6, with TRBD1 identical over 8 bases. Germline loops: CDR1 SGHNT, CDR2 YYREEE (reference sequence). The CDR3 covers 13 residues. The CDR3 sequence: CASSPDRAYVLTF. CDR3 nucleotides: TGTGCCAGCAGCCCGGACAGGGCCTACGTCCTGACTTTC.

The chain combines TRBV29-1 with TRBJ2-1; 7 bases align to TRBD2. The CDR3 is 14 residues long. Germline assignment: CDR1 SQVTM and CDR2 ANQGSEA. V shed 5 bases, J shed 8 bases, and the junction held 12 bases outside the gene matches. CDR3 sequence (DNA): TGCAGCGTTCCTGGACTAGAGCCAGTGGATGAGCAGTTCTTC. Translated, it gives CSVPGLEPVDEQFF.

The chain has TRBV19 and TRBJ2-3, with a possible D match to TRBD2 (7 bases). V gave up 3 bases and J gave up 3 bases, with 13 bases separating them. The CDR3 contains 15 residues. Looked up from germline, CDR1 is LNHDA and CDR2 is SQIVND (reference sequence). CDR3 region: CASSMDGGRTDTQYF. In DNA form, the CDR3 reads TGTGCCAGTAGTATGGACGGGGGGCGGACAGATACGCAGTATTTT.

This clone appeared a few times. The gene calls are TRBV27 and TRBJ1-4, with D tentatively TRBD1 (6 bases). This CDR3 has 14 amino acids. The V gene lost 4 bases and the J gene lost 6 bases, with 12 bases spanning the gap. Germline V CDR1 and CDR2: MNHEY, SMNVEV (reference sequence). CDR3 bases: TGTGCCAGCAGTTCGGGGGGCCGTTATGAAAAACTGTTTTTT. Translated: CASSSGGRYEKLFF.

The rearrangement uses TRBV2 and TRBJ1-2; weak D call: TRBD1 (6 bases). Per the germline V gene, CDR1 is SNHLY and CDR2 is FYNNEI. V lost 3 bases and J 4 bases, leaving 18 bases between the germline ends. The CDR3 sequence is 16 residues long. This CDR3 is CASSDFWDTVSYGYTF. The DNA of the CDR3 is TGTGCCAGCAGTGATTTTTGGGACACGGTCTCCTATGGCTACACCTTC.

The gene calls are TRBV3-1 (or the pseudogene TRBV3-2) and TRBJ2-5; D is possibly TRBD2 (7 bases). In germline, CDR1 is LGHDT, CDR2 YNNKEL (reference sequence). This CDR3 spans 18 amino acids. Trimming shortened V by 1 base and J by 5 bases, and 23 bases separated the two germline ends. For the CDR3, the DNA is TGTGCCAGCAGCCAAGGCTTAGGGGGGGCGCTGGCGTCGGAGACCCAGTACTTC. Protein: CASSQGLGGALASETQYF.

CDR3 amino acids: CASSPSIGGNNEQFF. Written as DNA, the CDR3 is TGCGCCAGCAGCCCGTCAATCGGGGGGAACAATGAGCAGTTCTTC. The chain carries TRBV5-1 and TRBJ2-1; 7 bases are a match to TRBD2. The CDR3 has 15 residues. Trimming took 4 bases from V and 5 from J; bases not matched to a gene: 9. Germline loops: CDR1 SGHRS, CDR2 YFSETQ.

This rearrangement joins TRBV30 to TRBJ1-1, with 7 bases fitting TRBD1. The germline V gene encodes CDR1 GTSNPN and CDR2 SVGIG (reference sequence). Trimming at V came to 4 bases and at J to 5 bases, leaving 10 bases not matched to a gene. The CDR3 is 14 amino acids. In DNA, the CDR3 is TGTGCCTGGATCCTGACAGGGAGAGGGACTGAAGCTTTCTTT. It yields the protein CAWILTGRGTEAFF.

This chain connects TRBV7-6 to TRBJ1-5; 12 bases are shared with TRBD1. CDR1 SGHVS and CDR2 FNYEAQ come from the germline V gene. The V gene end was trimmed by 5 bases and the J gene end by 1 base; junction bases not matched to a gene: 3. The CDR3 consists of 16 residues. This CDR3 is CASSGGTGGSNQPQHF. As DNA, the CDR3 is TGTGCCAGCAGCGGGGGGACAGGGGGCAGCAATCAGCCCCAGCATTTT.

The chain combines TRBV27 with TRBJ1-2; D remains ambiguous. Germline CDR1 and CDR2: MNHEY and SMNVEV (reference sequence). V dropped 6 bases and J dropped 4 bases, with 18 bases sitting between them. This CDR3 has 15 amino acids. The chain's CDR3 is CASRAQATGSYGYTF. In DNA, the CDR3 is TGTGCCAGCAGAGCGCAGGCCACGGGATCCTATGGCTACACCTTC.